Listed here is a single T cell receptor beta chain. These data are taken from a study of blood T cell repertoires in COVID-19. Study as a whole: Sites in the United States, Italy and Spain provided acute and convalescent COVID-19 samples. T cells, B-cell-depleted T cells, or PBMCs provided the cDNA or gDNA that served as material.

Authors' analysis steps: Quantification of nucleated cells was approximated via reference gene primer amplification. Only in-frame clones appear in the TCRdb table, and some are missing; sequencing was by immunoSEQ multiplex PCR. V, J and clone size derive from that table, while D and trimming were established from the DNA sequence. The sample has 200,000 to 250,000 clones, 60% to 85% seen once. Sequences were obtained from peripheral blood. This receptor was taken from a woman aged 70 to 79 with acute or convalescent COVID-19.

CDR3: CASSFSPLISSGANVLTF. CDR3 coding DNA: TGTGCCAGCAGCTTTTCCCCCCTTATTAGCTCTGGGGCCAACGTCCTGACTTTC. The chain carries TRBV7-3 and TRBJ2-6; D is unresolved. Germline CDR1 SGHTA, CDR2 FQGTGA. This CDR3 spans 18 amino acids. V shed 3 bases and J shed 0 bases, with 15 bases lying between them.